This T cell receptor (beta chain) was sequenced for a study of T cell repertoires in cytomegalovirus infection (dated by TCRdb to about 2019). Describing the broader study: Recently identified HLA-C-restricted CMV epitopes, whose presentation resists viral immunomodulation, were targeted by peptide stimulations together with well-studied HLA-B-restricted epitopes. Donor HLA type was relevant to the analysis, because carriage of CMV infection together with the matching HLA type was indicated by public TCR beta signatures.

A note on this clonotype: The antigen it binds to is not known. It has no much larger one-base neighbor in the sample; base qualities were not kept.

The paper's findings and limits, for the study overall: Cumulative frequency of public TCR beta family members discriminated carriers of CMV infection plus the relevant HLA type in this cohort and an independent roughly 340-donor cohort. The ex vivo response was dominated by HLA-C-restricted CMV-specific TCR beta clonotypes, and the single most frequent clonotype in two of eight donors was supplied by these HLA-C-restricted clonotypes.

TCRdb records Illumina HiSeq 1500 as the sequencer. The public reads were reprocessed in TCRdb via fastp at Q25 and MiXCR, keeping in-frame beta chains. Entries are consolidated by CDR3 protein sequence, retaining the most common genes and DNA. The sample table shows some 920,000 distinct CDR3 sequences, and about 33% are seen once. Around 15% of the sample lies in the top ten. The meaning of the sample's treatment or condition label: in vitro stimulation with specific CMV peptide epitopes to enrich CMV-specific T cells. Ends trimmed: V by 2 bases, J by 2 bases; bases unmatched to a gene: 7. The CDR3, cysteine through valine, is 16 amino acids long. The CDR3 DNA has 48 bases and is translated from base 1. The germline V gene (reference sequence) yields LNHNV for CDR1 and YYDKDF for CDR2.

Specimen: cultured CD8+ T cells from PBMCs, collected from culture after CMV antigen stimulation. This TCR was recovered from a human donor in good health (CMV status not recorded). Some clones in this sample may be carry-over from other donors' samples. The rearrangement combines TRBV15 with TRBJ2-7, and TRBD2 matches 9 of the central bases. This receptor carries the CDR3 CATSRSPSGATYEQYV. In nucleotide form, the sequence is TGTGCCACCAGCAGATCCCCTAGCGGGGCGACCTACGAGCAGTACGTC.